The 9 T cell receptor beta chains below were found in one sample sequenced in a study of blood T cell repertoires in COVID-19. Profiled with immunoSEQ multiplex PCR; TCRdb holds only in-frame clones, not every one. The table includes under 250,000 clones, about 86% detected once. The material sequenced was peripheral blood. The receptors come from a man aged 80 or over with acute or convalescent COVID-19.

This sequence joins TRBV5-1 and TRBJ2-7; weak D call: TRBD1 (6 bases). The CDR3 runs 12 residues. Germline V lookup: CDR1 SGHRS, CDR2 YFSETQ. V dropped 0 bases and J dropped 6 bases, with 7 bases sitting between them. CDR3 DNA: TGCGCCAGCAGCTTGGACAGGGCCGAGCAGTACTTC. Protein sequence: CASSLDRAEQYF.

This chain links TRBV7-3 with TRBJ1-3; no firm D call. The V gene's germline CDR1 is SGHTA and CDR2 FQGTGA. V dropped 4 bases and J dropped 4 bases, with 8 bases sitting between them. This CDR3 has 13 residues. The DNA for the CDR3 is TGTGCCAGCAGCTCCCAATTCGGAAACACCATATATTTT. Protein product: CASSSQFGNTIYF.

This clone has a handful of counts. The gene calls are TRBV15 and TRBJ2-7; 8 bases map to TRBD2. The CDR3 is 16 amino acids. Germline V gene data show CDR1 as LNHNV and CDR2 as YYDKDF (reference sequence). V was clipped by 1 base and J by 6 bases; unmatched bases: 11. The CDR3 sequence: CATSRGPPGRGVEQYF. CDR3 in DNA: TGTGCCACCAGCAGAGGCCCGCCGGGGCGGGGGGTCGAGCAGTACTTC.

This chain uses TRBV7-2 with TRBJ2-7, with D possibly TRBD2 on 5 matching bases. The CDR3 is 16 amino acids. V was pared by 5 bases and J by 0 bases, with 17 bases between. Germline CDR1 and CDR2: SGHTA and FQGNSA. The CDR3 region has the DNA TGTGCCAGCAGCCCGAGGCGGAGGTGGGTCTCCTACGAGCAGTACTTC. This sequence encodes CASSPRRRWVSYEQYF.

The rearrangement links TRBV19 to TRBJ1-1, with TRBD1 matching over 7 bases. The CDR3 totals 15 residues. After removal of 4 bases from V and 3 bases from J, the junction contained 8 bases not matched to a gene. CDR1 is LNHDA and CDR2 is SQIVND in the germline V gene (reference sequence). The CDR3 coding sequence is TGTGCCAGTAGTACCTCGGACAGGTCCTACACTGAAGCTTTCTTT. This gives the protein CASSTSDRSYTEAFF.

As DNA, the CDR3 is TGTGCCAGCAGTGACCCCGGGAGGGGAAATGAAAAACTGTTTTTT. Its translation: CASSDPGRGNEKLFF. This chain connects TRBV6-1 to TRBJ1-4; TRBD1 might be the D (5 bases). Trimming pared 3 bases from V and 5 bases from J, leaving 13 bases between. Germline loops: CDR1 MNHNS, CDR2 SASEGT. The CDR3 has 15 amino acids.

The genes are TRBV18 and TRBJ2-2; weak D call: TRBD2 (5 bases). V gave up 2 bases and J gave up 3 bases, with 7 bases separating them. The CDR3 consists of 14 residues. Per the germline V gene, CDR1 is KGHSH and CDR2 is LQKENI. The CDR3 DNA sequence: TGTGCCAGCTCACCAACGAGGGACACCGGGGAGCTGTTTTTT. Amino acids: CASSPTRDTGELFF.

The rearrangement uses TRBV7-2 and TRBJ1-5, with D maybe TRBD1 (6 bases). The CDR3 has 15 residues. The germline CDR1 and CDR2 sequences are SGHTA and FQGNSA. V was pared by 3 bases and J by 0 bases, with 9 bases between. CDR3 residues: CASSFRTVSNQPQHF. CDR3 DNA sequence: TGTGCCAGCAGCTTCCGGACAGTTAGCAATCAGCCCCAGCATTTT.

CDR3 protein: CASSPQGRYGYTF. The CDR3 region has the DNA TGTGCCAGCAGCCCACAGGGTAGATATGGCTACACCTTC. This chain uses TRBV14 with TRBJ1-2, with a possible D match to TRBD1 (6 bases). Trimming shortened V by 4 bases and J by 5 bases, and 11 bases separated the two germline ends. The CDR3 length is 13 residues. CDR1 SGHDN and CDR2 FVKESK come from the germline V gene.